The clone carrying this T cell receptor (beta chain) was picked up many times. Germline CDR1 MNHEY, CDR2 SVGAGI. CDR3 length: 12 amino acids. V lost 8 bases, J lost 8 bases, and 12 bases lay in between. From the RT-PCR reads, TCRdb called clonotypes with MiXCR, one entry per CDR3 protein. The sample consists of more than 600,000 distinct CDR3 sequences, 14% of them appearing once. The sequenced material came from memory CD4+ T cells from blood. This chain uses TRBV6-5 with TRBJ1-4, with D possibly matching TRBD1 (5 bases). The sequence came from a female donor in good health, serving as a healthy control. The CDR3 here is CASRAGEEKLFF. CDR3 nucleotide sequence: TGTGCCAGCCGGGCGGGGGAGGAAAAACTGTTTTTT.